These 30 T cell receptor beta chains came from one sample sequenced in a study of CD8+ T cells in alopecia areata (dated by TCRdb to 2017 to 2018). The treatment or condition tag for this specimen amounts to: oral pan-JAK inhibitor, 5-10 mg twice daily. The method was the immunoSEQ multiplex PCR assay. For TCR sequencing, RNA was extracted from every sample and reverse transcribed into cDNA to serve as template. Here the immuneACCESS table is served through TCRdb, limited to in-frame sequences with V and J called. Missing clones are a known gap in these copies; in checked studies unresolved V genes cover under half, and the rest lacks a known reason. This sample is represented by about 210,000 clones; 66% of them were singletons. The leading ten clones occupy around 1.3% of the sample. This material consisted of CD4+ T cells sorted from blood, taken at approximately week 45, from a patient treated with tofacitinib. These receptors all stem from a human donor with alopecia areata.

This sequence joins TRBV29-1 and TRBJ2-3; 8 bases align to TRBD2. V lost 6 bases, J lost 1 base, and 12 bases stayed unmatched. Germline V gene sequence: CDR1 SQVTM, CDR2 ANQGSEA. CDR3 length: 16 amino acids. This chain's CDR3 is CSVGVGGGYRTDTQYF. The CDR3 DNA is TGCAGCGTAGGGGTCGGGGGGGGATACCGCACAGATACGCAGTATTTT.

The genes are TRBV6-5 and TRBJ2-1; possible D gene TRBD2, 6 bases. This CDR3 comprises 15 residues. V was clipped by 2 bases and J by 10 bases, with 18 bases between them. CDR1 is MNHEY and CDR2 is SVGAGI in the germline V gene. CDR3 loop: CASSYAGPRKAEQFF. CDR3 nucleotides: TGTGCCAGCAGTTACGCGGGACCTAGGAAAGCGGAGCAGTTCTTC.

V usage is TRBV6-6 and J usage is TRBJ2-2, with TRBD1 matching over 10 bases. The junction had 4 bases not matched to a gene; V was cut back by 4 bases and J by 5 bases. Germline CDR1 and CDR2: MNHNY and SVGAGI (reference sequence). The CDR3 totals 15 residues. CDR3: CASSSGQGDTGELFF. CDR3 sequence (DNA): TGTGCCAGCAGTTCAGGACAGGGGGATACCGGGGAGCTGTTTTTT.

The rearrangement uses TRBV30 and TRBJ2-1; D unclear. The CDR3 covers 11 residues. V gave up 1 base and J gave up 5 bases, with 3 bases separating them. CDR1 is GTSNPN, CDR2 SVGIG, per germline (reference sequence). CDR3 DNA: TGTGCCTGGAGTGCCAACAATGAGCAGTTCTTC. Protein sequence: CAWSANNEQFF.

This clone has a handful of counts. Other DNA sequences of this sample code for an identical CDR3. The V gene is TRBV30, the J gene TRBJ1-5, with D maybe TRBD1 (5 bases). Germline CDR1 and CDR2: GTSNPN and SVGIG (reference sequence). The CDR3 extends over 13 amino acids. Trimming took 3 bases from V and 3 from J, leaving 9 bases between them. The CDR3, as DNA: TGTGCCTGGAGGGGGGGAGACAATCAGCCCCAGCATTTT. Its protein product is CAWRGGDNQPQHF.

V usage is TRBV11-2 and J usage is TRBJ2-3; no reliable D call. The germline V gene has CDR1 SGHAT and CDR2 FQNNGV. The V end was cut by 3 bases, the J end by 6 bases, with 4 bases between. CDR3 length: 11 amino acids. The CDR3 here is CASSFADTQYF. The CDR3 region has the DNA TGTGCCAGCAGCTTTGCCGATACGCAGTATTTT. Complete variable domain (other parts from reference TRBV11-2 and TRBJ2-3): EAGVAQSPRYKIIEKRQSVAFWCNPISGHATLYWYQQILGQGPKLLIQFQNNGVVDDSQLPKDRFSAERLKGVDSTLKIQPAKLEDSAVYLCASSFADTQYFGPGTRLTVL.

With respect to this clone: Within the sample, other DNA sequences also encode this same CDR3. The chain combines TRBV7-2 with TRBJ1-3, with unresolved D. CDR1 SGHTA and CDR2 FQGNSA come from the germline V gene. CDR3 length equals 13 residues. Trimming stripped 4 bases from V and 4 bases from J, with 8 bases between. CDR3 residues: CASSSSGGNTIYF. The DNA of the CDR3 is TGTGCCAGCAGCTCCTCGGGAGGAAACACCATATATTTT. The full variable domain, rest sourced from reference TRBV7-2 and TRBJ1-3, is GAGVSQSPSNKVTEKGKDVELRCDPISGHTALYWYRQSLGQGLEFLIYFQGNSAPDKSGLPSDRFSAERTGGSVSTLTIQRTQQEDSAVYLCASSSSGGNTIYFGEGSWLTVV.

The J gene is TRBJ2-1, the V gene TRBV5-1; 11 positions match TRBD2. Germline trimming cut 0 bases from V and 8 bases from J; bases unmatched to any gene: 10. Per the germline V gene, CDR1 is SGHRS and CDR2 is YFSETQ. The CDR3 runs to 17 residues. The CDR3 sequence is CASSLAGLAGGTDEQFF. For the CDR3, the DNA is TGCGCCAGCAGCTTGGCCGGGCTAGCGGGAGGAACCGATGAGCAGTTCTTC.

V is TRBV30 and J is TRBJ2-3, with 8 bases identical to TRBD2. Germline V CDR1 and CDR2: GTSNPN, SVGIG (reference sequence). This CDR3 is built from 13 residues. J lost 5 bases, V lost 4 bases, and 5 bases had no gene match. The DNA of the CDR3 is TGTGCCTGGACGCGGGGGGTCATAGATACGCAGTATTTT. Residues: CAWTRGVIDTQYF.

The chain recombines TRBV7-9 with TRBJ2-5; TRBD1 aligns across 9 bases. Per the germline V gene, CDR1 is SEHNR and CDR2 is FQNEAQ (reference sequence). The CDR3 covers 14 residues. V lost 11 bases, J lost 5 bases, and 12 bases stayed unmatched. CDR3 region: CAAGGTGTLETQYF. The CDR3 coding sequence is TGTGCCGCCGGCGGGACAGGGACGTTGGAGACCCAGTACTTC. Full variable domain (outside the CDR3, taken from reference TRBV7-9 and TRBJ2-5): DTGVSQNPRHKITKRGQNVTFRCDPISEHNRLYWYRQTLGQGPEFLTYFQNEAQLEKSRLLSDRFSAERPKGSFSTLEIQRTEQGDSAMYLCAAGGTGTLETQYFGPGTRLLVL.

CDR3 amino acids: CAWSSSSGRYTDTQYF. The CDR3 DNA reads TGTGCCTGGAGTTCCTCATCCGGGCGCTACACAGATACGCAGTATTTT. The genes are TRBV30 and TRBJ2-3; D call uncertain. Germline V CDR1 and CDR2: GTSNPN, SVGIG (reference sequence). The V end lost 2 bases, the J end lost 2 bases, and 17 bases lay between the germline ends. The CDR3 is 16 residues long.

The V gene is TRBV2, the J gene TRBJ2-7; 10 bases are a match to TRBD1. CDR1 SNHLY and CDR2 FYNNEI come from the germline V gene. The junction had 12 bases not matched to a gene; V was cut back by 5 bases and J by 2 bases. The CDR3 spans 17 residues. The DNA of the CDR3 is TGTGCCAGCAGTTTACAAAAACCGGGGACAGGGGCCTACGAGCAGTACTTC. Protein: CASSLQKPGTGAYEQYF.

In this sample, this clone turned up a few times. The rearrangement joins TRBV7-2 to TRBJ2-5, with TRBD1 matching 10 bases. The J call is in doubt because the DNA end fits TRBJ2-7 better. The CDR3 covers 13 residues. In germline, CDR1 is SGHTA, CDR2 FQGNSA. CDR3 region: CASRGQGHYEQYF. The CDR3, as DNA: TGTGCCAGCCGGGGACAGGGGCACTACGAGCAGTACTTC.

The chain uses TRBV2 and TRBJ2-3; no firm D call. Trimming took off 3 bases at V and 8 bases at J, with 6 bases between the two ends. Germline values: CDR1 SNHLY, CDR2 FYNNEI. CDR3 length equals 11 residues. The CDR3 region is CASSDLVTQYF. In DNA, the CDR3 is TGTGCCAGCAGTGACCTAGTTACGCAGTATTTT.

The chain recombines TRBV6-6 with TRBJ2-5, with 10 bases that match TRBD1. This CDR3 has 14 amino acids. CDR1 MNHNY and CDR2 SVGAGI come from the germline V gene (reference sequence). V dropped 5 bases and J dropped 5; count of bases not matched to a gene: 5. CDR3 sequence: CASSETGGVETQYF. Written as DNA, the CDR3 is TGTGCCAGCAGTGAGACAGGGGGCGTGGAGACCCAGTACTTC.

This clone has only a few counts. This chain joins TRBV12-5 and TRBJ2-7, with 7 positions matching TRBD1. The CDR3 is made up of 16 amino acids. After removal of 1 base from V and 2 bases from J, the junction contained 8 bases not matched to a gene. The germline CDR1 and CDR2 sequences are LGHNT and FRNRAP. DNA for the CDR3: TGTGCTAGTGGTTTGGCATCCGGGACAGCGACCTACGAGCAGTACTTC. Amino acids: CASGLASGTATYEQYF.

This clone was seen once. The chain recombines TRBV30 with TRBJ2-7; the match to TRBD1 covers 9 bases. V dropped 0 bases and J dropped 3; count of bases not matched to a gene: 3. This CDR3 region has 14 residues. CDR1 is GTSNPN, CDR2 SVGIG, per germline (reference sequence). The CDR3: CAWSVSTGGYEQYF. The DNA for the CDR3 is TGTGCCTGGAGTGTATCGACAGGGGGCTACGAGCAGTACTTC.

This clone has only a few counts. This rearrangement joins TRBV4-3 to TRBJ2-3, with 10 bases fitting TRBD2. The length of the CDR3 is 17 residues. Trimming at V came to 1 base and at J to 2 bases, leaving 6 bases not matched to a gene. Germline CDR1 LGHNA, CDR2 YSLEER. In DNA form, the CDR3 reads TGCGCCAGCAGCCAAGGACGAGCGGGGGGGCTCACAGATACGCAGTATTTT. It translates to CASSQGRAGGLTDTQYF.

This chain joins TRBV29-1 and TRBJ2-5; TRBD2 is a possible D gene (6 bases). The CDR3 covers 12 residues. Germline V CDR1 and CDR2: SQVTM, ANQGSEA. Trimming shortened V by 4 bases and J by 0 bases, and 6 bases separated the two germline ends. The CDR3 region is CSVGGDQETQYF. Here the CDR3 DNA reads TGCAGCGTTGGGGGGGACCAAGAGACCCAGTACTTC.

The rearrangement uses TRBV29-1 and TRBJ2-2; D is unclear. The germline V and J ends were trimmed by 4 bases and 3 bases, with 9 bases remaining between them. The CDR3 contains 13 residues. Germline V CDR1 and CDR2: SQVTM, ANQGSEA. CDR3 nucleotide sequence: TGCAGCGTTGCTCCTCGATACACCGGGGAGCTGTTTTTT. Translation: CSVAPRYTGELFF.

The genes are TRBV7-6 and TRBJ2-5; no reliable D call. V was pared by 5 bases and J by 7 bases, with 17 bases between. Germline values: CDR1 SGHVS, CDR2 FNYEAQ. The CDR3 has 14 residues. As DNA, the CDR3 is TGTGCCAGCAGCACACCGGACGGCACGAGGACCCAGTACTTC. It translates to CASSTPDGTRTQYF.

V gene TRBV9 combines with J gene TRBJ1-2; D is possibly TRBD1 (6 bases). This CDR3 region has 13 residues. With 3 bases removed from V and 8 bases from J, the gap between germline ends came to 14 bases. Per germline, CDR1 SGDLS and CDR2 YYNGEE. CDR3 coding DNA: TGTGCCAGCAGCGAAACAGGGCTCGGAGGCTACACCTTC. Protein sequence: CASSETGLGGYTF.

The V gene is TRBV4-3, the J gene TRBJ2-1; 7 bases are a match to TRBD1. In germline, CDR1 is LGHNA, CDR2 YSLEER. J gave up 7 bases and V 0 bases, and 9 bases lay outside the gene matches. The CDR3 spans 16 residues. DNA of the CDR3: TGCGCCAGCAGCCAAGATCTACAGGGGCCCCAGAATGAGCAGTTCTTC. Protein sequence: CASSQDLQGPQNEQFF.

The CDR3 coding sequence is TGTGCCATCAGCCGGGGGCAAGAGACCCAGTACTTC. This sequence encodes CAISRGQETQYF. The genes are TRBV10-3 and TRBJ2-5, with D tentatively TRBD2 (6 bases). V shed 6 bases and J shed 2 bases, with 7 bases lying between them. Per the germline V gene, CDR1 is ENHRY and CDR2 is SYGVKD. The CDR3 runs to 12 residues.

This sequence joins TRBV5-4 and TRBJ2-5, with 8 bases identical to TRBD2. The CDR3 loop spans 14 amino acids. V lost 4 bases, J lost 7 bases, and 9 bases stayed unmatched. Germline loops: CDR1 SGHNT, CDR2 YYREEE (reference sequence). The CDR3 protein is CASSREGRSPTQYF. The CDR3 region has the DNA TGTGCCAGCAGCCGGGAGGGGCGCTCTCCGACCCAGTACTTC.

V usage is TRBV2 and J usage is TRBJ2-4, with TRBD1 matching over 7 bases. From germline, CDR1 is SNHLY and CDR2 FYNNEI. Trimming took 4 bases from V and 3 from J; bases not matched to a gene: 3. The CDR3 loop spans 14 amino acids. The CDR3 reads CASSAWDSKNIQYF. CDR3 DNA: TGTGCCAGCAGTGCCTGGGACAGCAAAAACATTCAGTACTTC.

The chain employs TRBV7-2 and TRBJ1-5; D is undetermined. The CDR3 runs to 13 residues. Looked up from germline, CDR1 is SGHTA and CDR2 is FQGNSA. V lost 1 base and J 5 bases, leaving 6 bases between the germline ends. CDR3 DNA: TGTGCCAGCAGCTTAGAGTTTTATCAGCCCCAGCATTTT. Amino acids: CASSLEFYQPQHF.

The rearrangement links TRBV2 to TRBJ2-2; D not resolved. The CDR3 runs 11 residues. Trimming pared 2 bases from V and 8 bases from J, leaving 3 bases between. CDR1 is SNHLY, CDR2 FYNNEI, per germline. The CDR3: CASSELGELFF. The CDR3 DNA follows: TGTGCCAGCAGTGAACTGGGGGAGCTGTTTTTT.

V is TRBV25-1 and J is TRBJ2-3; D remains unclear. The ends were cut back, 6 bases at V and 0 bases at J, with 10 bases in the middle. The germline V gene encodes CDR1 MGHDK and CDR2 SYGVNS. This CDR3 comprises 14 residues. DNA of the CDR3: TGTGCCAGCAGCCCTCCCCGTAGCACAGATACGCAGTATTTT. Its translation is CASSPPRSTDTQYF.

In this sample, this clone turned up once. The chain links TRBV7-6 to TRBJ2-7; maybe TRBD1 (6 bases). CDR1 is SGHVS, CDR2 FNYEAQ, per germline. This CDR3 has 15 residues. Trimming took off 7 bases at V and 2 bases at J, with 18 bases between the two ends. The CDR3 DNA follows: TGTGCCAGCACCCAGGGTGCAGGGGTAACCTACGAGCAGTACTTC. Translating gives CASTQGAGVTYEQYF.